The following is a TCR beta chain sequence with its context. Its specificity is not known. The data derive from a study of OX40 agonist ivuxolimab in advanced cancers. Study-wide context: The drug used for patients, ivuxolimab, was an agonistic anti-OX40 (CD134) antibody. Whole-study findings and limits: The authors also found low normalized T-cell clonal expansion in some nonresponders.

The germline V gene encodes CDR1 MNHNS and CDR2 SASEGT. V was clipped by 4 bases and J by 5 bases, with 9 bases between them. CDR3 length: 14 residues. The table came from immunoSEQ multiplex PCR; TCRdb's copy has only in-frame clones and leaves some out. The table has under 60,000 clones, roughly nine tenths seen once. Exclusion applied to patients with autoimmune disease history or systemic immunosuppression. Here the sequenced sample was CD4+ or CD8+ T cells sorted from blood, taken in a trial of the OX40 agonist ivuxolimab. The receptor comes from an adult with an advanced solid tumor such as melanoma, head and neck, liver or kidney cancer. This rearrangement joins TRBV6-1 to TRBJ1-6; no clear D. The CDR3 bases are TGTGCCAGCAGTGTGCGTGGAGATAATTCACCCCTCCACTTT. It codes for CASSVRGDNSPLHF.